This is a list of T cell receptor beta chains from one sample in a study of identical twins. TCRdb processed the 5' RACE reads anew with MiXCR; each CDR3 protein has one entry. The repertoire holds around 480,000 distinct CDR3 sequences, with more than 13% as singletons. These same records also appear under a second study, on yellow fever vaccine responses in identical twins.

The source material was CD4+ T cells sorted from blood. These receptors all come from a woman between 18 and 30 years old in good health. CDR3s include the opening cysteine and the closing phenylalanine or tryptophan. Each record gives: V gene, clone size, J gene, D gene, CDR3 protein, CDR3 DNA. A D gene is named only where the DNA matches it firmly. Clone size is not always given. Where it is, it says once, few, many or a class for expanded clones.

>TRBV29-1|many|TRBJ2-5|.
CSHAFNQETQYF
TGCAGCCACGCCTTTAACCAAGAGACCCAGTACTTC
>TRBV5-1|.|TRBJ2-3|TRBD1
CASSMRMDRGSTDTQYF
TGCGCCAGCAGCATGCGGATGGACAGGGGAAGCACAGATACGCAGTATTTT
>TRBV7-2|.|TRBJ2-7|.
CASSLGSDSYEQYF
TGTGCCAGCAGCTTAGGTTCGGACTCCTACGAGCAGTACTTC
>TRBV11-2|many|TRBJ2-5|.
CASSRGSSLETQYF
TGTGCCAGCAGCCGAGGATCCTCGCTGGAGACCCAGTACTTC
>TRBV4-3|few|TRBJ2-1|TRBD2
CASSRLAGGPGEQFF
TGCGCCAGCAGCCGATTAGCGGGAGGGCCAGGTGAGCAGTTCTTC
>TRBV12-3/TRBV12-4|many|TRBJ2-2|TRBD1
CASKTGGTGELFF
TGTGCCAGCAAAACAGGGGGCACCGGGGAGCTGTTTTTT
>TRBV7-9|.|TRBJ2-7|TRBD2
CASSPLRGTSVSYEQYF
TGTGCCAGCAGCCCCCTTCGTGGGACTAGCGTTTCCTACGAGCAGTACTTC
>TRBV20-1|once|TRBJ2-7|TRBD2
CSAETSGGLSYEQYF
TGCAGTGCTGAAACTAGCGGGGGCCTCTCCTACGAGCAGTACTTC
>TRBV11-2|few|TRBJ2-5|TRBD2
CASSLGGRALETQYF
TGTGCCAGCAGCTTAGGCGGGAGGGCCCTGGAGACCCAGTACTTC
>TRBV24-1|few|TRBJ2-7|TRBD2
CATSDPTGTSGYEQYF
TGTGCCACCAGTGACCCTACCGGGACTAGCGGCTACGAGCAGTACTTC
>TRBV20-1|few|TRBJ2-2|.
CSARDFTFNTGELFF
TGCAGTGCTAGAGATTTCACCTTTAACACCGGGGAGCTGTTTTTT
>TRBV24-1|many|TRBJ2-5|TRBD2
CATSGTSGGLETQYF
TGTGCCACCAGTGGGACTAGCGGGGGGTTGGAGACCCAGTACTTC
>TRBV7-9|few|TRBJ2-5|.
CASSQEVVGTQYF
TGTGCCAGCAGCCAAGAGGTGGTGGGGACCCAGTACTTC
>TRBV2|few|TRBJ2-3|TRBD2
CASRRGERGAQDTQYF
TGTGCCAGCAGGAGGGGGGAGCGGGGGGCCCAGGATACGCAGTATTTT
>TRBV28|.|TRBJ2-1|.
CASVEGGSYNEQFF
TGTGCCAGCGTCGAGGGGGGCTCCTACAATGAGCAGTTCTTC
>TRBV5-1|few|TRBJ2-1|TRBD1
CASSLTTGTGTYNEQFF
TGCGCCAGCAGCTTGACTACCGGGACAGGGACCTACAATGAGCAGTTCTTC
>TRBV4-1|few|TRBJ2-7|TRBD1
CASSPGGAGTDSYEQYF
TGCGCCAGCAGCCCAGGGGGCGCCGGGACGGATTCCTACGAGCAGTACTTC
>TRBV10-3|.|TRBJ1-1|TRBD1
CAISGGQGLPNTEAFF
TGTGCCATCAGTGGGGGACAGGGGCTACCGAACACTGAAGCTTTCTTT
>TRBV5-1|few|TRBJ2-5|.
CASSLAGLGQTGQETQYF
TGCGCCAGCAGCTTGGCGGGACTGGGCCAAACAGGCCAAGAGACCCAGTACTTC
>TRBV24-1|.|TRBJ2-3|TRBD2
CATSDLRGGGRTDTQYF
TGTGCCACCAGTGATTTGAGAGGCGGGGGGAGGACAGATACGCAGTATTTT
>TRBV6-2/TRBV6-3|.|TRBJ2-5|TRBD2
CAVRTSGKETQYF
TGTGCCGTAAGGACTAGCGGGAAAGAGACCCAGTACTTC
>TRBV14|.|TRBJ2-7|TRBD1
CASSQASNRGEQYF
TGTGCCAGCAGCCAAGCGTCCAACAGGGGCGAGCAGTACTTC
>TRBV3-1|many|TRBJ2-2|.
CASSQDIVTGELFF
TGTGCCAGCAGCCAAGATATCGTCACCGGGGAGCTGTTTTTT
>TRBV7-9|.|TRBJ2-7|.
CASNHQTQGSYEQYF
TGTGCCAGCAATCACCAGACACAGGGCTCCTACGAGCAGTACTTC
>TRBV15|.|TRBJ2-7|.
CATSKGKGGYEQYF
TGTGCCACCAGCAAAGGCAAGGGGGGATACGAGCAGTACTTC
>TRBV29-1|many|TRBJ2-3|TRBD2
CSGSSGSTDTQYF
TGCAGCGGGTCTAGCGGGAGTACAGATACGCAGTATTTT
>TRBV20-1|.|TRBJ2-5|TRBD1
CSAEGDRRTETQYF
TGCAGTGCCGAGGGGGACAGAAGGACGGAGACCCAGTACTTC
>TRBV3-1|few|TRBJ2-2|.
CASEFKEIGELFF
TGTGCCAGCGAGTTCAAGGAAATCGGGGAGCTGTTTTTT
>TRBV20-1|.|TRBJ2-3|TRBD2
CSARTSLSGTDTQYF
TGCAGTGCTAGGACTAGCCTCTCTGGCACAGATACGCAGTATTTT
>TRBV5-1|few|TRBJ1-6|.
CASSFRDDSPLHF
TGCGCCAGCAGCTTCAGGGACGATTCACCCCTCCACTTT
>TRBV12-3/TRBV12-4|.|TRBJ2-7|TRBD2
CASSSGLAVRYEQYF
TGTGCCAGCAGCTCCGGACTAGCGGTCCGCTACGAGCAGTACTTC
>TRBV5-1|.|TRBJ2-1|.
CASSSGLLSSYNEQFF
TGCGCCAGCAGCTCGGGTCTCTTAAGCTCCTACAATGAGCAGTTCTTC
>TRBV10-3|few|TRBJ2-3|TRBD2
CATASGGATDTQYF
TGTGCCACCGCTAGCGGGGGGGCCACAGATACGCAGTATTTT
>TRBV11-2|few|TRBJ2-2|.
CASSLDRGVTGELFF
TGTGCCAGCAGCTTAGATAGGGGGGTCACCGGGGAGCTGTTTTTT
>TRBV5-1|few|TRBJ2-3|TRBD1
CASSLRTGDTDTQYF
TGCGCCAGCAGCCTGAGGACAGGGGACACAGATACGCAGTATTTT
>TRBV12-2|.|TRBJ2-6|.
CASRLPHSGANVLTF
TGTGCAAGTCGCTTACCGCACTCTGGGGCCAACGTCCTGACTTTC
>TRBV29-1|.|TRBJ2-1|.
CSVTEDLPYNEQFF
TGCAGCGTGACTGAGGACTTACCTTACAATGAGCAGTTCTTC
>TRBV12-3/TRBV12-4|.|TRBJ2-5|TRBD1
CASSSNRGLWVTQYF
TGTGCCAGCAGCTCCAACAGGGGGCTGTGGGTGACCCAGTACTTC
>TRBV7-9|many|TRBJ2-7|TRBD2
CASSLGLAGGPTYEQYF
TGTGCCAGCAGCTTAGGACTAGCGGGAGGCCCCACCTACGAGCAGTACTTC
>TRBV7-3|few|TRBJ2-1|.
CASSFDMGYNEQFF
TGTGCCAGCAGCTTTGACATGGGGTACAATGAGCAGTTCTTC
>TRBV13|few|TRBJ2-5|.
CASSLAPGGDETQYF
TGTGCCAGCAGCTTAGCCCCAGGGGGGGATGAGACCCAGTACTTC
>TRBV4-3|.|TRBJ2-5|TRBD2
CASSQDEAGREETQYF
TGCGCCAGCAGCCAAGATGAAGCAGGGAGGGAAGAGACCCAGTACTTC
>TRBV5-5|many|TRBJ1-5|.
CASSFSDYSNQPQHF
TGTGCCAGCAGCTTTTCGGATTATAGCAATCAGCCCCAGCATTTT
>TRBV7-8|many|TRBJ2-1|.
CASSLISLSSYNEQFF
TGTGCCAGCAGCTTGATTAGCCTGAGCTCCTACAATGAGCAGTTCTTC
>TRBV20-1|.|TRBJ2-2|.
CSAPGEGGRETGELFF
TGCAGTGCCCCCGGCGAGGGGGGGCGCGAAACCGGGGAGCTGTTTTTT
>TRBV5-5|few|TRBJ1-6|.
CASSFGTGGGSPLHF
TGTGCCAGCAGCTTCGGGACGGGAGGAGGATCACCCCTCCACTTT
>TRBV20-1|few|TRBJ1-1|.
CSARPPTDEAFF
TGCAGTGCTAGACCCCCGACAGATGAAGCTTTCTTT
>TRBV7-7|.|TRBJ2-5|.
CASSLGMVETQYF
TGTGCTAGCAGCTTAGGCATGGTAGAGACCCAGTACTTC
>TRBV7-2|many|TRBJ2-1|.
CASSPQFGATVQFF
TGTGCCAGCAGCCCACAGTTCGGGGCCACGGTGCAGTTCTTC
>TRBV5-1|few|TRBJ2-2|TRBD2
CASSLVLADTGELFF
TGCGCCAGCAGCTTGGTACTAGCGGACACCGGGGAGCTGTTTTTT
>TRBV5-1|few|TRBJ2-2|TRBD2
CASSVGLADLGNTGELFF
TGCGCCAGCAGCGTGGGACTAGCGGACCTAGGAAACACCGGGGAGCTGTTTTTT
>TRBV7-2|.|TRBJ2-7|.
CASSSRQGGGEQYF
TGTGCCAGCAGCTCCAGACAGGGAGGAGGCGAGCAGTACTTC